Reported below is one TCR beta chain. The data stem from a study of blood T cell repertoires in COVID-19. Study-wide background: Whether acute or convalescent, the COVID-19 samples came from the United States, Italy and Spain. T cells, B-cell-depleted T cells, or PBMCs provided the cDNA or gDNA that served as material.

As processed by the authors: Amplification of reference gene primers provided the estimated nucleated cell counts. Some clones are missing from TCRdb's copy, which holds only in-frame ones; the method was immunoSEQ multiplex PCR. The V and J calls and clone size are taken from that table; D and trimming were inferred from the DNA. In the table there are 94,000 or so clones, 88% of which are singletons. Germline V CDR1 and CDR2: MNHEY, SMNVEV (reference sequence). V was clipped by 1 base and J by 1 base, with 15 bases between them. CDR3 length: 17 residues. V is TRBV27 and J is TRBJ2-3; D is possibly TRBD2 (6 bases). The clonotype originates from a woman over 75 with active COVID-19. The source material was peripheral blood. CDR3 DNA: TGTGCCAGCAGTTTATATCCACAGCGGAGGGGCACAGATACGCAGTATTTT. This encodes CASSLYPQRRGTDTQYF.